This entry describes one T cell receptor (beta chain). The identical CDR3 is also encoded by other nucleotide sequences in the sample. There are 14 residues in the CDR3. Germline V lookup: CDR1 MNHEY, CDR2 SVGAGI. V gave up 0 bases and J gave up 2 bases, with 7 bases separating them. This entry comes from a study of blood T cell repertoires in COVID-19. TCRdb's copy holds only in-frame clones and misses some; the assay was immunoSEQ multiplex PCR. The sample holds about 54,000 clones, roughly four fifths seen once. Sequences were obtained from peripheral blood. The V and J genes are TRBV6-5 and TRBJ1-1; perhaps TRBD1 as D (5 bases). This TCR came from a woman aged 55-69 years with acute or convalescent COVID-19. The CDR3 here is CASSYSGGNTEAFF. The CDR3, as DNA: TGTGCCAGCAGTTACTCGGGGGGTAACACTGAAGCTTTCTTT.